The 14 T cell receptor beta chains below all came from one sample that was sequenced in a study of blood T cell repertoires in COVID-19. TCRdb keeps only in-frame clones here, not all; method: immunoSEQ multiplex PCR. Of 360,000 or so clones listed, roughly 89% are singletons. Sequenced: peripheral blood. These receptors all stem from a man aged 18 to 30 with active or convalescent COVID-19.

J is TRBJ2-1 and V is TRBV9; D uncertain. This CDR3 has 13 amino acids. CDR1 is SGDLS, CDR2 YYNGEE, per germline. V lost 1 base to trimming and J lost 4 bases, with 6 bases between them. CDR3 DNA sequence: TGTGCCAGCAGCGTAACACCTTACAATGAGCAGTTCTTC. Its protein product is CASSVTPYNEQFF.

CDR3 loop: CASSLTRTVNTEAFF. As DNA, the CDR3 is TGTGCCAGCAGTTTAACGCGGACAGTGAACACTGAAGCTTTCTTT. V and J are TRBV28 and TRBJ1-1; weak D call: TRBD1 (6 bases). Trimming took off 2 bases at V and 0 bases at J, with 10 bases between the two ends. Looked up from germline, CDR1 is MDHEN and CDR2 is SYDVKM. This CDR3 has 15 residues.

This clone was recorded once. The rearrangement links TRBV11-1 to TRBJ2-7, with a tentative D call TRBD2 (5 bases). From germline, CDR1 is SGHAT and CDR2 FQDESV (reference sequence). The CDR3 has 13 residues. V was pared by 5 bases and J by 2 bases, with 10 bases between. The DNA of the CDR3 is TGTGCCAGCAGCCCGGGAACTCCCTACGAGCAGTACTTC. Its protein product is CASSPGTPYEQYF.

The J gene is TRBJ2-1, the V gene TRBV28, with D tentatively TRBD2 (6 bases). Germline values: CDR1 MDHEN, CDR2 SYDVKM. The CDR3 is 15 residues long. Between the trimmed V and J ends, which lost 7 bases and 7 bases, there was a span of 20 bases. The CDR3, as DNA: TGTGCCAGCACCCTTGACGGGAGTAGAGGTAATGAGCAGTTCTTC. Amino acid sequence: CASTLDGSRGNEQFF. Drawing the rest from reference TRBV28 and TRBJ2-1, the complete variable domain is DVKVTQSSRYLVKRTGEKVFLECVQDMDHENMFWYRQDPGLGLRLIYFSYDVKMKEKGDIPEGYSVSREKKERFSLILESASTNQTSMYLCASTLDGSRGNEQFFGPGTRLTVL.

The chain carries TRBV18 and TRBJ1-1; TRBD1 might be the D (5 bases). CDR1 is KGHSH and CDR2 is LQKENI in the germline V gene. V lost 5 bases to trimming and J lost 4 bases, with 17 bases between them. The CDR3 has 15 residues. The CDR3: CASSAMRGLGTEAFF. In DNA, the CDR3 is TGTGCCAGCTCAGCCATGCGGGGGTTGGGCACTGAAGCTTTCTTT.

This clone was detected only once. The chain recombines TRBV7-9 with TRBJ2-2; 11 bases agree with TRBD1. CDR3 length: 18 residues. In germline, CDR1 is SEHNR, CDR2 FQNEAQ (reference sequence). The J segment lost 5 bases and the V segment lost 5 bases, leaving 13 bases of the junction unmatched. This CDR3 reads CASSRIPGQGVITGELFF. CDR3 DNA: TGTGCCAGCAGCCGAATTCCGGGACAGGGGGTTATTACCGGGGAGCTGTTTTTT.

V gene TRBV6-2 or TRBV6-3 combines with J gene TRBJ1-2; 10 nucleotides agree with TRBD1. Trimming removed 5 bases from V and 8 bases from J; junction bases left unmatched: 11. The CDR3 loop spans 15 amino acids. The V gene's germline CDR1 is MNHEY and CDR2 SVGEGT. The CDR3 region is CASSPLDRGRRGYTF. The DNA of the CDR3 is TGTGCCAGCAGTCCCCTTGACAGGGGGCGCCGGGGCTACACCTTC.

To note about this clone: This same CDR3 is encoded by further DNA sequences in the sample. The genes are TRBV7-3 and TRBJ2-2; D might be TRBD1 (5 bases). This CDR3 region has 13 residues. CDR1 and CDR2 (germline): SGHTA, FQGTGA. Trimming took off 6 bases at V and 4 bases at J, with 9 bases between the two ends. In DNA, the CDR3 is TGTGCCAGCAGATCAGGGCTCACCGGGGAGCTGTTTTTT. Translated, it gives CASRSGLTGELFF.

J is TRBJ2-1 and V is TRBV7-9; 8 nucleotides line up with TRBD2. V shed 5 bases, J shed 7 bases, and the junction held 13 bases outside the gene matches. Germline assignment: CDR1 SEHNR and CDR2 FQNEAQ (reference sequence). The length of the CDR3 is 16 residues. The CDR3 here is CASSLAVAGFGNEQFF. The CDR3 DNA is TGTGCCAGCAGCCTTGCTGTAGCGGGGTTCGGGAATGAGCAGTTCTTC.

The chain has TRBV19 and TRBJ2-7; the match to TRBD2 covers 8 bases. Trimming took 8 bases from V and 5 from J; bases not matched to a gene: 5. There are 12 residues in the CDR3. The V gene's germline CDR1 is LNHDA and CDR2 SQIVND (reference sequence). The CDR3 spells CASGTGGNEQYF. The CDR3 nucleotides are TGTGCCAGTGGGACGGGGGGGAACGAGCAGTACTTC.

The V call is TRBV5-1, the J call TRBJ2-5; D is uncertain. Germline CDR1 SGHRS, CDR2 YFSETQ. The CDR3 has 14 amino acids. V dropped 1 base and J dropped 1 base, with 8 bases sitting between them. The CDR3 region has the DNA TGCGCCAGCAGCTTGACGCAGGTCCAAGAGACCCAGTACTTC. As protein: CASSLTQVQETQYF.

The V call is TRBV15, the J call TRBJ2-7; TRBD1 matches 8 bases. The CDR3 is made up of 16 amino acids. V shed 3 bases, J shed 4 bases, and the junction held 11 bases outside the gene matches. In germline, CDR1 is LNHNV, CDR2 YYDKDF (reference sequence). The CDR3 bases are TGTGCCACCAGCAGCAGGGGGCATTCCTACCTTTACGAGCAGTACTTC. This codes for CATSSRGHSYLYEQYF.

As regards this clone: A much larger clone sits a single nucleotide away, making a read error possible. The rearrangement joins TRBV10-3 to TRBJ1-2, with D hard to call. Germline V gene sequence: CDR1 ENHRY, CDR2 SYGVKD. The CDR3 spans 13 residues. The CDR3 DNA follows: TGTGCCATCAGTGCCGCTATGAACTATGGCTACATCTTC. Translated, it gives CAISAAMNYGYIF.

The chain recombines TRBV19 with TRBJ2-1, with no clear D. The CDR3 is 11 residues long. V was trimmed by 10 bases and J by 13 bases, leaving 17 bases between them. Germline assignment: CDR1 LNHDA and CDR2 SQIVND (reference sequence). The CDR3, as DNA: TGTGCCACCTCACCGGGTCTGGCTCAGTTCTTC. The encoded protein is CATSPGLAQFF.